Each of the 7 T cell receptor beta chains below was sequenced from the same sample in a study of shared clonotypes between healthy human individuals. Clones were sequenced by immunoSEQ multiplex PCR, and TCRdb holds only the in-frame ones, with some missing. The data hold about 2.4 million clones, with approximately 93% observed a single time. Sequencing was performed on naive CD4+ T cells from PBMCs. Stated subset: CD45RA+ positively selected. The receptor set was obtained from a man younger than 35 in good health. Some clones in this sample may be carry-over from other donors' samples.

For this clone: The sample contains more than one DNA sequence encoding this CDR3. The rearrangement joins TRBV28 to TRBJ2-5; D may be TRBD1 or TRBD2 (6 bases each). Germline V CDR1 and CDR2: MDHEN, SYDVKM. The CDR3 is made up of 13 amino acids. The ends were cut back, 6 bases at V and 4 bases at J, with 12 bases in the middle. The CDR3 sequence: CASRKGGIETQYF. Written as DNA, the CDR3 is TGTGCCAGCAGAAAAGGGGGGATAGAGACCCAGTACTTC.

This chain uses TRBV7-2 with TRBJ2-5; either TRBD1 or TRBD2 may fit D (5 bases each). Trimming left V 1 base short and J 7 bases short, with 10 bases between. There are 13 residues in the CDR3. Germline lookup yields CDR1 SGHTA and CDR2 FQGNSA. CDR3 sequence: CASSLVGDGTQYF. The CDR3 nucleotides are TGTGCCAGCAGCTTAGTGGGGGACGGGACCCAGTACTTC. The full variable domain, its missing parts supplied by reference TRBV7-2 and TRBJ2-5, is GAGVSQSPSNKVTEKGKDVELRCDPISGHTALYWYRQSLGQGLEFLIYFQGNSAPDKSGLPSDRFSAERTGGSVSTLTIQRTQQEDSAVYLCASSLVGDGTQYFGPGTRLLVL.

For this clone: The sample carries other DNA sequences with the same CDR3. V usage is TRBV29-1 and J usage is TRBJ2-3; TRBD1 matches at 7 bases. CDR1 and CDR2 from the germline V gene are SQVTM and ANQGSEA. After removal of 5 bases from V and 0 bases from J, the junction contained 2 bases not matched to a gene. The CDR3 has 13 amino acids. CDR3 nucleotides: TGCAGCGTTAGGGGGCTTAGCACAGATACGCAGTATTTT. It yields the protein CSVRGLSTDTQYF.

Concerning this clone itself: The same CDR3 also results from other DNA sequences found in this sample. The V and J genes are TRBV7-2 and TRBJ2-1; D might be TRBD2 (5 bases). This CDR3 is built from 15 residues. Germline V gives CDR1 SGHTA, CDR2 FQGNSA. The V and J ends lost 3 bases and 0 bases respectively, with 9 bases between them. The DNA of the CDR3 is TGTGCCAGCAGCTTGGACTTAAGCTCCTACAATGAGCAGTTCTTC. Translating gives CASSLDLSSYNEQFF.

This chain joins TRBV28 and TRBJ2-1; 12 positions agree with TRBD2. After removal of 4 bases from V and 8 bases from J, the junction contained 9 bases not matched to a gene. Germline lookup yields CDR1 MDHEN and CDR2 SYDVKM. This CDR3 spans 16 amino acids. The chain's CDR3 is CASSSRTSGMRDEQFF. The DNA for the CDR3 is TGTGCCAGCAGTTCACGGACTAGCGGGATGAGGGATGAGCAGTTCTTC.

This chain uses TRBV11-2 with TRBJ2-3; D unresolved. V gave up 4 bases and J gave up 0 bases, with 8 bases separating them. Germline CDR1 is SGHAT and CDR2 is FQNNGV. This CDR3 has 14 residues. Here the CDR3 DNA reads TGTGCCAGCAGCTACCACGACAGCACAGATACGCAGTATTTT. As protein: CASSYHDSTDTQYF.

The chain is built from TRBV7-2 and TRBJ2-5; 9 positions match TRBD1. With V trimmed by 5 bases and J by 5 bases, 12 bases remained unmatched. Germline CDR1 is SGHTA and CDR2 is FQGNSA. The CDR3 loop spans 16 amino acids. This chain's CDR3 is CASSAPTATGGETQYF. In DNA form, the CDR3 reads TGTGCCAGCAGCGCACCAACAGCGACAGGGGGGGAGACCCAGTACTTC.